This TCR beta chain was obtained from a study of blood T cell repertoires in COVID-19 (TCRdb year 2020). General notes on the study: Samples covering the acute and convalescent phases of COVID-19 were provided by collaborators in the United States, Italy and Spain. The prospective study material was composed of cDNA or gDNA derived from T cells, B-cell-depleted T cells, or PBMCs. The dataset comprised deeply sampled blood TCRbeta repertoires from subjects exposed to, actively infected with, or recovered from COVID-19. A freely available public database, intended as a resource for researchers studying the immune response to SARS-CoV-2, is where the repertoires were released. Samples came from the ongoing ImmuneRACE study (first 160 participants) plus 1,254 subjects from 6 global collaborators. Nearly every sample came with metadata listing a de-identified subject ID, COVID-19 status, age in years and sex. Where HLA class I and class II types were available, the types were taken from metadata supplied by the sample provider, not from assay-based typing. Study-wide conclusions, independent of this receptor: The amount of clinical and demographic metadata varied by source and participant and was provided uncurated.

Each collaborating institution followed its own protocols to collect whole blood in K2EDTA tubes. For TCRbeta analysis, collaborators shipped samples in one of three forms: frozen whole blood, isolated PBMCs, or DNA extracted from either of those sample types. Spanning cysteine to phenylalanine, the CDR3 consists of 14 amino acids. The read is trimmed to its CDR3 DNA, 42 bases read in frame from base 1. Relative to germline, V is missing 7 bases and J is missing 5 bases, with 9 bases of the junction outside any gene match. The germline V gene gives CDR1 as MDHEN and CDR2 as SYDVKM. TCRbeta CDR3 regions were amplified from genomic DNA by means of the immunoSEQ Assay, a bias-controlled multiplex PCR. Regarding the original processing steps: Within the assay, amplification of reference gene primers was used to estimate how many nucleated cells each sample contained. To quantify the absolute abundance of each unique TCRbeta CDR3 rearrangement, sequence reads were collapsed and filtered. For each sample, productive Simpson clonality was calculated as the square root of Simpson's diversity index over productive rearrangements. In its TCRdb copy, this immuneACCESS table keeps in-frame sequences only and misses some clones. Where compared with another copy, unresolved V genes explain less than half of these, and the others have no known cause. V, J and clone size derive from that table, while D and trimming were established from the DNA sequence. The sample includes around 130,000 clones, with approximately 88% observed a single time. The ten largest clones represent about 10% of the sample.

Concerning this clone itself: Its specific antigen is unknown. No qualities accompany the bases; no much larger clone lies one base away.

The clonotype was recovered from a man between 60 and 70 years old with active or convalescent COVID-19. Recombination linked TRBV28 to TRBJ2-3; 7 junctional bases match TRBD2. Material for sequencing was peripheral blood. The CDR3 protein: CASKAASGQDTQYF. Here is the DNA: TGTGCCAGCAAAGCCGCTAGCGGCCAAGATACGCAGTATTTT. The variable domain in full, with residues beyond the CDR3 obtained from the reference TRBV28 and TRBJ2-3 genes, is DVKVTQSSRYLVKRTGEKVFLECVQDMDHENMFWYRQDPGLGLRLIYFSYDVKMKEKGDIPEGYSVSREKKERFSLILESASTNQTSMYLCASKAASGQDTQYFGPGTRLTVL.